This record looks at one T cell receptor beta chain sequence and its context. The CDR3 totals 17 residues. Germline V lookup: CDR1 MGHRA, CDR2 YSYEKL. V lost 6 bases, J lost 10 bases, and 16 bases stayed unmatched. In the source study's methods: Nucleated cell number was recorded as an estimate derived from reference gene primer amplification. Measured with immunoSEQ multiplex PCR; TCRdb has only the in-frame clones, and not every one. D and trimming come from the DNA, and the V and J calls and clone size come from that table. The data show around 140,000 clones, 80% seen once. The sample comes from a study of blood T cell repertoires in COVID-19. Study-wide background: There were acute and convalescent COVID-19 samples, and they came from the United States, Italy and Spain. Sources were T cells, B-cell-depleted T cells, or PBMCs; the material itself was cDNA or gDNA.

The sample comprised peripheral blood. This sequence was found in a man between 65 and 85 years old who had recovered from COVID-19. This rearrangement joins TRBV4-1 to TRBJ1-6; 9 nucleotides line up with TRBD1. The CDR3 reads CASSMGQGRSLRSPLHF. CDR3 DNA: TGCGCCAGCAGTATGGGACAGGGACGCTCTCTACGGTCACCCCTCCACTTT.